This T cell receptor beta chain originates from a study of T cells in tumors after PD-1 blockade. Study in general: A subset received ongoing vismodegib 150 mg daily alongside anti-PD-1 therapy. Overall study findings and caveats: Most post-therapy expanded exhausted CD8+ clones were new, undetected before treatment.

A note on this clone: Its specificity is not known.

Input was about 616 ng to 6,500 ng of genomic DNA from tumor or blood. The protocol was immunoSEQ multiplex PCR, while the TCRdb copy is restricted to in-frame clones and leaves out a portion. The sample contains around 7,000 clones, around 69% of which appear only once. Germline V gene data show CDR1 as LNHDA and CDR2 as SQIVND (reference sequence). The V gene end was trimmed by 4 bases and the J gene end by 4 bases; junction bases not matched to a gene: 8. CDR3 length: 15 residues. This sequence joins TRBV19 and TRBJ1-2; 8 bases agree with TRBD1. The TCR originated in a human donor with basal cell carcinoma. Sequenced here: tumor tissue, sampled after anti-PD-1 treatment. The CDR3 DNA reads TGTGCCAGTAGTACCCGGACAGGGATGGGCTATGGCTACACCTTC. It codes for CASSTRTGMGYGYTF.